This TCR beta chain was found in a study of CD8+CD57+ T cells in acquired aplastic anemia. Study-wide background: Yields of DNA that came from sorted CD4+ and CD8+ cells averaged roughly 3.2 ug. Study outcomes and limitations: In common between the patients and the controls were twenty-nine CD8+ CDR3 sequences.

This CDR3 comprises 12 residues. J was trimmed by 7 bases and V by 5 bases; bases with no gene match: 4. CDR1 is DFQATT and CDR2 is SNEGSKA in the germline V gene (reference sequence). An expansion of CD8+CD57+ cells by flow cytometry had been shown in patients chosen for sequencing. The diagnosis in all patients was severe acquired aplastic anemia. The use of genomic DNA as template underpinned the TCR beta VDJ and CDR3 profiling. TCRdb processed the reads anew with MiXCR; each CDR3 protein has one entry. The sample carries 150,000 to 200,000 distinct CDR3 sequences, around 45% recorded once. This clonotype was seen many times. What it recognizes is unknown.

This clonotype was sampled from a human donor with aplastic anemia. V gene TRBV20-1 combines with J gene TRBJ1-5; 8 bases align to TRBD1. Sequencing was done on a sample of sorted CD4+, CD8+, or CD8+CD57+ T cells (not recorded which) from PBMCs. The CDR3 DNA follows: TGCAGTGCTGGACAGGGAACACAGCCCCAGCATTTT. Translating it yields CSAGQGTQPQHF.